This T cell receptor (beta chain) was recorded in a study of shared T cell receptors in the human thymus. Germline V gives CDR1 KGHSH, CDR2 LQKENI. The CDR3 has 15 amino acids. Losses at the gene ends were 2 bases for V and 1 base for J; bases not matched to a gene: 5. Clones were read by immunoSEQ multiplex PCR, and TCRdb kept only the in-frame ones, dropping some. The data contain 500,000 to 550,000 clones, about four fifths of them singletons. Separately, the same data were catalogued under a study of human thymus T cells. That source reports: A high degree of thymic repertoire overlap among unrelated individuals was reported in related research.

The clonotype originates from a boy in the first two years of life with a congenital heart defect. The sample comprised thymocytes. This chain connects TRBV18 to TRBJ2-7, with 7 bases that match TRBD1. CDR3 sequence: CASSPGQVGSYEQYF. The CDR3 coding sequence is TGTGCCAGCTCACCAGGACAGGTCGGATCCTACGAGCAGTACTTC.